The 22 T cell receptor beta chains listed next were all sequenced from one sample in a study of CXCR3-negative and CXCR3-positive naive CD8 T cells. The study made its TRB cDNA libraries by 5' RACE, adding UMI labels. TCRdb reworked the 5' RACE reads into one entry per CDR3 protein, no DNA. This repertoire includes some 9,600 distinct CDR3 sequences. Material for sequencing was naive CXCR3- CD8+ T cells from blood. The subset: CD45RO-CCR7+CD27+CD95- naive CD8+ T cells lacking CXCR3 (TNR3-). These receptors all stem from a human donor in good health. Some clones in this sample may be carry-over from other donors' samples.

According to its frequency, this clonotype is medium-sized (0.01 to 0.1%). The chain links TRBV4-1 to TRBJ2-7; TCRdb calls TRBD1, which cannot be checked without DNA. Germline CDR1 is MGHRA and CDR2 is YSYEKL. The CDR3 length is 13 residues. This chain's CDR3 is CASSPRESGEQYF.

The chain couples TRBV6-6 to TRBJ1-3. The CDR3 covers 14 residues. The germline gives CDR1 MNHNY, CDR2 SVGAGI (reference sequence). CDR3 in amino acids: CASSTTSSGNTIYF.

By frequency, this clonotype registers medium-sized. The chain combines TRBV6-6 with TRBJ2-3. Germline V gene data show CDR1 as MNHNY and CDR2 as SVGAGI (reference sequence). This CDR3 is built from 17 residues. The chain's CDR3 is CASSYVHSGASTDTQYF.

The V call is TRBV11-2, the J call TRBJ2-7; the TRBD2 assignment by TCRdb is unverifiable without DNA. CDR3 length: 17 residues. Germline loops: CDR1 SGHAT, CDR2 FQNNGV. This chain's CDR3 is CASSQTLGLAGVHEQYF.

CDR3 loop: CASSQEGGQSSYEQYF. This chain joins TRBV3-1 and TRBJ2-7; TCRdb picks TRBD2, but there is no DNA to check that call. Germline CDR1 LGHDT, CDR2 YNNKEL (reference sequence). CDR3 length: 16 amino acids.

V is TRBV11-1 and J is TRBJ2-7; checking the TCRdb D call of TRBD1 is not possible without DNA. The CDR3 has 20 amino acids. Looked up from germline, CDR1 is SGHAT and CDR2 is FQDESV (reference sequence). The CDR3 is CASSLPRKGADIRSSYEQYF.

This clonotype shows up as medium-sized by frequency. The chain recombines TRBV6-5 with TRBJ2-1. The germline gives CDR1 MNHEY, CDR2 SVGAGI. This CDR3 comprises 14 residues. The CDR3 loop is CASRTASSYNEQFF.

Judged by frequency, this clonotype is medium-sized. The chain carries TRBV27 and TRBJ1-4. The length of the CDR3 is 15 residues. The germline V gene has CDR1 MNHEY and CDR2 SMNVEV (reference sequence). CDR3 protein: CASSLRTSGNEKLFF.

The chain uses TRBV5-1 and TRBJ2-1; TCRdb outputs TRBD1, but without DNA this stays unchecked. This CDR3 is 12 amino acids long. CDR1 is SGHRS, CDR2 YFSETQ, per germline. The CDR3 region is CASSLGVDREFF.

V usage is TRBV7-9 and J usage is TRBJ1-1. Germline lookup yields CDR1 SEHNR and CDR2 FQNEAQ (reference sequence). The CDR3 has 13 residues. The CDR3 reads CASSFLANTEAFF.

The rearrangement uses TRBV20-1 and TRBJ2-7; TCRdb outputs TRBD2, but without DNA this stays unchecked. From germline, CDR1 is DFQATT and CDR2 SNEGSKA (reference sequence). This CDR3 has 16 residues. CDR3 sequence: CSARDPRASRSYEQYF.

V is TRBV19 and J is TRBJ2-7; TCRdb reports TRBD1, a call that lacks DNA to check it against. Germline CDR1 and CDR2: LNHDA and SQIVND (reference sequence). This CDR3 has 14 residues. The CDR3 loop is CASSIRQGAYEQYF.

The CDR3 loop is CASSPSSTGELFF. This chain joins TRBV14 and TRBJ2-2. The CDR3 is 13 residues long. Germline V CDR1 and CDR2: SGHDN, FVKESK.

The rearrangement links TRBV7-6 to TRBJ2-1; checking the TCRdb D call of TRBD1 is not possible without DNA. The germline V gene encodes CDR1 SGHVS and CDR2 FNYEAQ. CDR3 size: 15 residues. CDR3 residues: CASSSDGGTYNEQFF.

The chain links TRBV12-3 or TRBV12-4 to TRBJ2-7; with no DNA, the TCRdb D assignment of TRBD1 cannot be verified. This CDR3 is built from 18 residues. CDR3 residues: CASASNRGPLAAPYEQYF.

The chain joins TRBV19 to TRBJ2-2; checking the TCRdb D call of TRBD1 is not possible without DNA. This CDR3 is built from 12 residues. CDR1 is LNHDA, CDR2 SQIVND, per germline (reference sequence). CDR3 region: CASSNPPGELFF. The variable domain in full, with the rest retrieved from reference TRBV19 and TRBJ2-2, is DGGITQSPKYLFRKEGQNVTLSCEQNLNHDAMYWYRQDPGQGLRLIYYSQIVNDFQKGDIAEGYSVSREKKESFPLTVTSAQKNPTAFYLCASSNPPGELFFGEGSRLTVL.

CDR3 loop: CSARSTGSYEQYF. The V gene is TRBV20-1, the J gene TRBJ2-7; the TCRdb D gene call, TRBD1, has no DNA to confirm it. Germline V gene data show CDR1 as DFQATT and CDR2 as SNEGSKA (reference sequence). The CDR3 is 13 amino acids.

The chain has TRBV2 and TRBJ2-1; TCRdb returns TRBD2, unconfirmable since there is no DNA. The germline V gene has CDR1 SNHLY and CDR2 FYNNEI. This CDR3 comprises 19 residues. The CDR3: CASSDGPGAGGFAYNEQFF.

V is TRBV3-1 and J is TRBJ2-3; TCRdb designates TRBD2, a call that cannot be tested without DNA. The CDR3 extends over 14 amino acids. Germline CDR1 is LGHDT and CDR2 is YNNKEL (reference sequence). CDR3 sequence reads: CASSLGLGTDTQYF.

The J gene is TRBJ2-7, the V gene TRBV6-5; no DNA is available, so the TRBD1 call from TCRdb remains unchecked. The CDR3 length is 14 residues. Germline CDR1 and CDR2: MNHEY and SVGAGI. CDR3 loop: CASSYDRDSYEQYF.

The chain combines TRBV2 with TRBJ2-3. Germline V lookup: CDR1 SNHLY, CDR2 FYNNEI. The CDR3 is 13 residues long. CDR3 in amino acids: CASSGVGSDTQYF.

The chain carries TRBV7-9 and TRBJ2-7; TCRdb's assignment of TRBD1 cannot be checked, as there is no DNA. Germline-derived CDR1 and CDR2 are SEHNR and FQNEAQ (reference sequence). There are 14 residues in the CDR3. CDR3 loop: CASSLGRPLEEQYF.